This T cell receptor (beta chain) came from a study of blood T cell repertoires in COVID-19 (dated by TCRdb to 2020 to 2022). General notes on the study: Samples covering the acute and convalescent phases of COVID-19 were provided by collaborators in the United States, Italy and Spain. Subjects who had been exposed to COVID-19, were actively infected with it, or had recovered from it provided the deeply sampled blood TCRbeta repertoires that made up the dataset. Where available, HLA class I and class II types were taken from metadata supplied by the sample provider and were not determined by assay-based typing. A de-identified subject ID, COVID-19 status, age in years and sex were almost always included in the sample metadata. The material from the prospective study consisted of cDNA or gDNA derived from T cells, B-cell-depleted T cells, or PBMCs. The samples were drawn from the first 160 participants of the ongoing ImmuneRACE study and from some 1,300 subjects provided by 6 global collaborators. The repertoires were released in a freely available public database meant as a resource for research on the immune response to SARS-CoV-2.

Whole blood was collected in K2EDTA tubes by collaborating institutions according to the institutions' own protocols. Collaborator samples were shipped for TCRbeta analysis as frozen whole blood, isolated PBMCs, or DNA extracted from either sample type. With regard to this clone: What this receptor recognizes is not known. No per-base quality is available; no much larger clone lies one base away.

Trimming leaves V shorter by 5 bases and J shorter by 0 bases, with the junction holding 3 bases beyond the gene matches. From the cysteine through the phenylalanine, the CDR3 covers 13 amino acids. Only CDR3 DNA remains: 39 bases, in frame from the first base. CDR1 is given as SQVTM and CDR2 as ANQGSEA, both from the germline V gene. Results and caveats for the whole study, not just this receptor: Clinical and demographic metadata were provided uncurated, with the amount varying by source and participant.

TCRbeta CDR3 regions were amplified from genomic DNA by means of the immunoSEQ Assay, a bias-controlled multiplex PCR. The authors processed their data as follows. The number of nucleated cells in each sample was estimated by amplification of reference gene primers within the assay. To quantify the absolute abundance of each unique TCRbeta CDR3 rearrangement, sequence reads were collapsed and filtered. For each sample, productive Simpson clonality was calculated by taking the square root of Simpson's diversity index across productive rearrangements. TCRdb took this table from immuneACCESS and kept in-frame rearrangements with V and J called. Such tables lack part of the clones; where checked against another copy, unresolved V genes explain under half of the gap, and the rest is unexplained. The V and J calls and clone size are taken from that table; D and trimming were inferred from the DNA. Present in this sample are some 170,000 clones, roughly 85% of which were seen just once. The leading ten clones occupy approximately 8.9% of the sample.

Sequencing was performed on peripheral blood. The V and J segments used are TRBV29-1 and TRBJ2-7, with 8 central nucleotides matching TRBD2. The receptor was isolated from a woman aged 60-75 years with acute or convalescent COVID-19. The sequenced DNA: TGCAGCGTTTTTAGCGGGGTCTCCTACGAGCAGTACTTC. The translation is CSVFSGVSYEQYF.